A single sample gave rise to the 18 T cell receptor beta chains below, sequenced in a study of T cells after posttransplantation cyclophosphamide (dated by TCRdb to the mid-2010s). Library construction relied on the immunoSEQ multiplex PCR assay. The source is immuneACCESS, and TCRdb retained only in-frame sequences with V and J called. Part of the clones is not carried over; for the studies checked, unresolved V genes explain less than half of this, and the remainder is unexplained. The sample has 20,000 to 25,000 clones on record, with no singletons. The top ten hold around 7% of the sample. Sequencing was carried out using PBMCs. These receptors were collected from a woman aged 60-70 years in good health, CMV-negative, and a related stem cell transplant donor.

This clone was detected ten times or more. The chain carries TRBV4-3 and TRBJ1-6; D is ambiguous. V lost 4 bases to trimming and J lost 0 bases, with 7 bases between them. The CDR3 covers 15 residues. Germline V gives CDR1 LGHNA, CDR2 YSLEER. CDR3 in DNA: TGCGCCAGCAGCCTGGAGAGCTCCTATAATTCACCCCTCCACTTT. Its protein is CASSLESSYNSPLHF.

The table lists this clone with many counts. This CDR3 reads CASMRNEGGYTF. The CDR3 DNA sequence: TGTGCCAGCATGAGGAACGAAGGAGGCTACACCTTC. The V and J genes are TRBV2 and TRBJ1-2, with unresolved D. CDR1 SNHLY and CDR2 FYNNEI come from the germline V gene. The CDR3 is 12 residues long. V was trimmed by 7 bases and J by 8 bases, leaving 14 bases between them.

Many counts were recorded for this clone. CDR3 amino acids: CATSSDTYYGYTF. CDR3 DNA: TGTGCCACCAGCAGTGACACTTACTATGGCTACACCTTC. This chain connects TRBV15 to TRBJ1-2; D not resolved. Trimming took 3 bases from V and 3 from J, leaving 8 bases between them. Germline CDR1 reads LNHNV; CDR2 reads YYDKDF (reference sequence). The CDR3 runs to 13 residues.

The chain couples TRBV27 to TRBJ2-1, with 13 bases identical to TRBD2. Germline V gene data show CDR1 as MNHEY and CDR2 as SMNVEV (reference sequence). The V and J ends lost 3 bases and 8 bases, in that order; junction bases with no gene match: 7. There are 16 residues in the CDR3. The CDR3 here is CASSFPTSGGADEQFF. The CDR3 nucleotides read TGTGCCAGCAGTTTCCCCACTAGCGGGGGGGCCGATGAGCAGTTCTTC.

This clone was picked up many times. The chain uses TRBV5-1 and TRBJ1-2; TRBD1 aligns across 8 bases. Germline CDR1 SGHRS, CDR2 YFSETQ. Unmatched junction bases numbered 9, after V lost 7 bases and J lost 4 bases. There are 14 residues in the CDR3. The CDR3 region is CASLPGQGVYGYTF. The CDR3 coding sequence is TGCGCCAGCCTTCCCGGACAGGGAGTCTATGGCTACACCTTC.

This clone was detected a few times. The V and J genes are TRBV5-1 and TRBJ2-1, with 7 positions matching TRBD1. Germline V gene data show CDR1 as SGHRS and CDR2 as YFSETQ. Trimming took 0 bases from V and 2 from J; bases not matched to a gene: 2. This CDR3 is 15 amino acids long. The CDR3 spells CASSLGQGAYNEQFF. The CDR3 DNA sequence: TGCGCCAGCAGCTTGGGACAGGGCGCCTACAATGAGCAGTTCTTC.

This clone was recorded at least ten times. The rearrangement uses TRBV7-9 and TRBJ1-6; a weak D match, TRBD1 (6 bases). The CDR3 has 14 residues. The germline CDR1 and CDR2 sequences are SEHNR and FQNEAQ (reference sequence). V was clipped by 2 bases and J by 6 bases, with 8 bases between them. The CDR3 region has the DNA TGTGCCAGCAGCTTACTGGGGGCTAATTCACCCCTCCACTTT. Its translation: CASSLLGANSPLHF.

This clone was counted ten times or more. J is TRBJ1-1 and V is TRBV5-1; D unresolved. CDR1 and CDR2 (germline): SGHRS, YFSETQ. This CDR3 contains 13 residues. V was trimmed by 2 bases and J by 6 bases, leaving 11 bases between them. The CDR3 loop is CASSLNPRAEAFF. The CDR3 coding sequence is TGCGCCAGCAGCTTAAACCCGAGGGCTGAAGCTTTCTTT.

This clone was seen at least ten times. CDR3 amino acids: CASSVVAGYEQYV. CDR3 DNA: TGTGCCAGCAGTGTCGTGGCGGGGTACGAGCAGTACGTC. The chain has TRBV2 and TRBJ2-7; D is possibly TRBD2 (6 bases). The CDR3 has 13 residues. The V end lost 4 bases, the J end lost 4 bases, and 11 bases lay between the germline ends. The germline CDR1 and CDR2 sequences are SNHLY and FYNNEI.

This clone was seen ten or more times. The V call is TRBV5-6, the J call TRBJ1-5; D is possibly TRBD1 (6 bases). The CDR3 sequence is 16 residues long. Trimming took 0 bases from V and 2 from J, leaving 12 bases between them. CDR1 and CDR2 from the germline V gene are SGHDT and YYEEEE. The CDR3, as DNA: TGTGCCAGCAGCTTGGCCGGGGGGCGCGGCAATCAGCCCCAGCATTTT. As protein: CASSLAGGRGNQPQHF.

This rearrangement joins TRBV28 to TRBJ1-5; D gene ambiguous. Germline V gene data show CDR1 as MDHEN and CDR2 as SYDVKM. The CDR3 contains 16 residues. Trimming stripped 2 bases from V and 7 bases from J, with 18 bases between. In DNA form, the CDR3 reads TGTGCCAGCAGTTTAGACCACAGCCCCGGCTGGCAGCCCCAGCATTTT. Its translation: CASSLDHSPGWQPQHF.

In its sample, this clone ranks as medium-sized. CDR3 coding DNA: TGTGCCATCAGTGAGACCCTTACAGGCACCGGGGAGCTGTTTTTT. Protein: CAISETLTGTGELFF. The chain employs TRBV10-3 and TRBJ2-2, with D possibly matching TRBD1 (5 bases). The CDR3 is 15 residues long. Germline loops: CDR1 ENHRY, CDR2 SYGVKD. With 2 bases removed from V and 4 bases from J, the gap between germline ends came to 11 bases.

This clone was observed at least ten times. V usage is TRBV25-1 and J usage is TRBJ1-2; TRBD1 might be the D (6 bases). Germline V gives CDR1 MGHDK, CDR2 SYGVNS. V shed 0 bases and J shed 2 bases, with 7 bases lying between them. This CDR3 comprises 14 residues. CDR3 DNA sequence: TGTGCCAGCAGTGAATATAGGGGGAACTATGGCTACACCTTC. This codes for CASSEYRGNYGYTF.

In its sample, this clone was seen many times. Here the CDR3 reads CASSFVLGGFYGYTF. In nucleotides, the CDR3 is TGTGCCAGCAGCTTTGTATTGGGAGGATTTTATGGCTACACCTTC. The rearrangement uses TRBV5-8 and TRBJ1-2, with D hard to call. The CDR3 consists of 15 residues. Trimming cost V 2 bases and J 5 bases, with 16 bases left between them. The germline V gene has CDR1 SGHTS and CDR2 YDEGEE.

This clone was found many times. J is TRBJ2-7 and V is TRBV7-8, with D tentatively TRBD2 (6 bases). Germline CDR1 reads SGHVS; CDR2 reads FQNEAQ. This CDR3 spans 17 amino acids. V was shortened by 1 base and J by 2 bases, with 18 bases between the two germline ends. In DNA, the CDR3 is TGTGCCAGCAGCTTAGGCGGGGCGCGAGGTCAGGCCTACGAGCAGTACTTC. This sequence encodes CASSLGGARGQAYEQYF.

The chain employs TRBV6-5 and TRBJ2-5, with TRBD1 identical over 9 bases. V shed 4 bases, J shed 11 bases, and the junction held 14 bases outside the gene matches. The CDR3 spans 15 residues. CDR1 and CDR2 (germline): MNHEY, SVGAGI. CDR3 loop: CASSSGTGITEGQYF. The DNA for the CDR3 is TGTGCCAGCAGTTCCGGGACAGGGATTACGGAGGGGCAGTACTTC.

This clone was seen repeatedly, ten times or more. One junction end does not reproduce the germline sequence, and a read error may be involved. This chain's CDR3 is CASSPSHEQYF. The CDR3, as DNA: TGTGCCAGCAGCCCCTCCCACGAGCAGTACTTC. The V call is TRBV7-2, the J call TRBJ2-7; D unresolved. CDR1 SGHTA and CDR2 FQGNSA come from the germline V gene. The CDR3 length is 11 residues.

This clone has ten or more counts. The chain links TRBV29-1 to TRBJ2-1, with TRBD2 matching 7 bases. J gave up 9 bases and V 7 bases, and 12 bases lay outside the gene matches. The V gene's germline CDR1 is SQVTM and CDR2 ANQGSEA. CDR3 size: 13 residues. The CDR3 sequence is CSASIGGKFEQFF. The CDR3 DNA reads TGCAGCGCTTCGATCGGGGGGAAGTTTGAGCAGTTCTTC.